The rows below give T cell receptor beta chains drawn from one sample of a study of neurological immune-mediated disorders. TCRdb independently ran MiXCR on the 5' RACE reads; one entry per CDR3 protein. This sample has around 71,000 distinct CDR3 sequences, with roughly an eighth found just once. The sample consisted of PBMCs. The receptors derive from a female donor with HTLV-1-associated myelopathy (HAM/TSP). The CDR3 runs from the conserved cysteine through the conserved F or W. D genes are given only for firm matches. Only some rows state a clone size, as once, few, many or a class for expanded clones.

v_gene	j_gene	abundance	d_gene	CDR3nt	CDR3aa
TRBV5-1	TRBJ2-1	many	TRBD2	TGCGCCAGCAGCGCGGCTAGCGGGAGATACAATGAGCAGTTCTTC	CASSAASGRYNEQFF
TRBV28	TRBJ1-5	once	TRBD1	TGTGCCAGCAGCTCGGGACAGTCTAATCAGCGCCAGCATTTT	CASSSGQSNQRQHF
TRBV28	TRBJ1-6	many	.	TGTGCCAGCAGTTCCCCCCCCCAGGGCCGTTCACCCCTCCACTTT	CASSSPPQGRSPLHF
TRBV5-1	TRBJ2-7	many	TRBD1	TGCGCCAGCAGCTCGAAACCGGGACAGGGCTACGAGCAGTACTTC	CASSSKPGQGYEQYF
TRBV4-1	TRBJ2-2	.	TRBD2	TGCGTTAGCAGCCAAGAAAGGATGACTAGCGGGATTTCCACCGGGGAGCTGTTTTTT	CVSSQERMTSGISTGELFF
TRBV5-1	TRBJ2-7	.	.	TGCGCCAGCAGCTTGTTAGGGATCGAGCAGTACTTC	CASSLLGIEQYF
TRBV6-5	TRBJ1-1	many	TRBD1	TGTGCCAGCAGTTACAGTCTCACAGGGGGCACTGAAGCTTTCTTT	CASSYSLTGGTEAFF
TRBV5-1	TRBJ2-3	.	.	TGCGCCAGCAGCCTGCTCTTTGTTGGCCCTAGCACAGATATACAGTATTTT	CASSLLFVGPSTDIQYF
TRBV5-1	TRBJ1-2	.	TRBD1	TGCGCCAGCAGCGAAGCGGTCCACAGGGGAAGTTACACCTTC	CASSEAVHRGSYTF
TRBV5-1	TRBJ1-1	.	.	TGCGCCAGCAGCCCGGCCAACCAGGGAGCCACTGAAGCTTTCTTT	CASSPANQGATEAFF
TRBV20-1	TRBJ2-3	many	.	TGCAGTGCTACCAGGGGGGGGTCTAGCACAGATACGCAGTATTTT	CSATRGGSSTDTQYF
TRBV7-9	TRBJ2-5	many	.	TGTGCCAGCAGCTCCCGCGGTGGGACAGAGACCCAGTACTTC	CASSSRGGTETQYF
TRBV20-1	TRBJ2-3	many	TRBD2	TGCAGTGCTAGAGCGGCTAGCGGGGACACAGATACGCAGTATTTT	CSARAASGDTDTQYF
TRBV20-1	TRBJ2-1	many	.	TGCAGTGCTAGTTGGGACAAAACCTACAATGAGCAGTTCTTC	CSASWDKTYNEQFF
TRBV5-1	TRBJ2-7	many	.	TGCGCCAGCAGCCTCGAAGGCGGGACAGACTACGAGCAGTACTTC	CASSLEGGTDYEQYF
TRBV28	TRBJ2-2	many	.	TGTGCCAGCAGTCCCCCAGAGGCACGTCGGGAGCTGTTTTTT	CASSPPEARRELFF
TRBV27	TRBJ2-2	many	.	TGTGCCAGCAGTTTAGTACGGGGGAGTTTTACCGGGGAGCTGTTTTTT	CASSLVRGSFTGELFF
TRBV5-1	TRBJ2-4	many	.	TGCGCCAGCAGCCGATCTGACAGCCAAAACATTCAGTACTTC	CASSRSDSQNIQYF
TRBV11-2	TRBJ2-7	many	.	TGTGCCAGCAGCTCCGGGCTCCAGGGCGAGCAGTACTTC	CASSSGLQGEQYF
TRBV5-1	TRBJ2-7	many	.	TGCGCCACTCGACCCGGGACAATTGCCTACGAGCAGTACTTC	CATRPGTIAYEQYF
TRBV5-1	TRBJ2-1	many	TRBD1	TGCGCCAGCAGCTTGGTAGGGGGGACAGGCTACAATGAGCAGTTCTTC	CASSLVGGTGYNEQFF
TRBV6-2/TRBV6-3	TRBJ1-5	few	.	TGTGCCAGCAGTTATTCAGGATATCAGCCCCAGCATTTT	CASSYSGYQPQHF
TRBV9	TRBJ2-2	many	.	TGTGCCAGCAGCGTAGGTGGTTCCGGGGAGCTGTTTTTT	CASSVGGSGELFF
TRBV6-1	TRBJ1-2	many	.	TGTGCCAGCAGTGAAGACTCGAAGGGAGTCTATGGCTACACCTTC	CASSEDSKGVYGYTF
TRBV20-1	TRBJ1-4	once	.	TGCAGTGCTAGAACAGGGTCGCAAGAAAAACTGTTTTTT	CSARTGSQEKLFF
TRBV11-1	TRBJ1-3	many	.	TGTGCCAGCAGCCGGACAGTTAATAGTTGGGCCTCTGGAAACACCATATATTTT	CASSRTVNSWASGNTIYF
TRBV2	TRBJ1-5	once	.	TGTGCCAGCAGTCCCAGTGTTCAGTCCCAGCATTTT	CASSPSVQSQHF
TRBV27	TRBJ2-7	many	TRBD2	TGTGCCAGCAGTCTACGGACTAGCGGGGGTTCAAGCTCCTACGAGCAGTACTTC	CASSLRTSGGSSSYEQYF
TRBV20-1	TRBJ1-6	few	.	TGCAGTGCTAGAGATTTTCAGGGGTCCTATAATTCACCCCTCCACTTT	CSARDFQGSYNSPLHF
TRBV20-1	TRBJ2-3	many	TRBD2	TGCAGTGCTCTGACTAGCGGGGCTTTCACAGATACGCAGTATTTT	CSALTSGAFTDTQYF
TRBV20-1	TRBJ2-3	many	TRBD1	TGCAGTGCTGCAAGACAGGGGCTGACAGATACGCAGTATTTT	CSAARQGLTDTQYF
TRBV19	TRBJ2-7	.	.	TGTGCCAGTAGTATAACAACCCGGGGATACGAGCAGTACTTC	CASSITTRGYEQYF
TRBV7-8	TRBJ2-4	many	.	TGTGCCAGCAGCTTAGGTGGCAGTCTGGACATTCAGTACTTC	CASSLGGSLDIQYF
TRBV27	TRBJ2-2	few	.	TGTGCCAGCAGAGGAGGAGGGCACACCGGGGAGCTGTTTTTT	CASRGGGHTGELFF
TRBV2	TRBJ1-1	many	TRBD1	TGTGCCAGCAGGGTGGACAGGGACCTCACTGAAGCTTTCTTT	CASRVDRDLTEAFF